A single sample is the source of the 10 T cell receptor beta chains below, sequenced in a study of cytomegalovirus exposure and HLA in healthy donors. Clones were sequenced by immunoSEQ multiplex PCR, and TCRdb holds only the in-frame ones, with some missing. The table lists under 250,000 clones, about nine tenths of them singletons. The sample taken for sequencing was PBMCs. These TCRs come from a woman aged 18-29 years in good health and CMV-seropositive.

The rearrangement uses TRBV13 and TRBJ2-1; 7 positions match TRBD2. The germline V gene has CDR1 PRHDT and CDR2 FYEKMQ (reference sequence). The CDR3 totals 13 residues. The V and J ends lost 5 bases and 7 bases, in that order; junction bases with no gene match: 5. The CDR3 nucleotides are TGTGCCAGCAGCCTTAGCGGGCTGAATGAGCAGTTCTTC. This translates into CASSLSGLNEQFF.

This clone has just one count. This rearrangement joins TRBV5-4 to TRBJ1-4, with D unclear. CDR1 is SGHNT, CDR2 YYREEE, per germline (reference sequence). V was shortened by 0 bases and J by 7 bases, with 10 bases between the two germline ends. The CDR3 sequence is 14 residues long. The CDR3 DNA reads TGTGCCAGCAGCTTGGAACGGAGAGGTGAAAAACTGTTTTTT. Its translation: CASSLERRGEKLFF. The full variable domain, completed using reference TRBV5-4 and TRBJ1-4, is ETGVTQSPTHLIKTRGQQVTLRCSSQSGHNTVSWYQQALGQGPQFIFQYYREEENGRGNFPPRFSGLQFPNYSSELNVNALELDDSALYLCASSLERRGEKLFFGSGTQLSVL.

This chain links TRBV7-9 with TRBJ2-3; 9 positions match TRBD1. The V segment lost 6 bases and the J segment 3 bases; nucleotides outside the gene matches: 10. The CDR3 spans 16 residues. Germline CDR1 reads SEHNR; CDR2 reads FQNEAQ (reference sequence). The CDR3 loop is CASRPPGTGLTDTQYF. CDR3 nucleotide sequence: TGTGCCAGCAGGCCCCCCGGGACAGGGTTGACAGATACGCAGTATTTT.

The J gene is TRBJ2-7, the V gene TRBV30, with D perhaps matching TRBD2 (6 bases). Germline V gene lookup returns CDR1 GTSNPN and CDR2 SVGIG (reference sequence). The CDR3 loop spans 15 amino acids. V was trimmed by 2 bases and J by 2 bases, leaving 16 bases between them. The DNA of the CDR3 is TGTGCCTGGAGTAGTTGGGTAGCGGCCACCTACGAGCAGTACTTC. The encoded protein is CAWSSWVAATYEQYF.

V gene TRBV5-1 combines with J gene TRBJ2-7; the match to TRBD2 covers 7 bases. Losses at the gene ends were 2 bases for V and 1 base for J; bases not matched to a gene: 3. Germline V gene data show CDR1 as SGHRS and CDR2 as YFSETQ. CDR3 size: 14 residues. The CDR3 region is CASSLAGTSYEQYF. CDR3 nucleotide sequence: TGCGCCAGCAGCTTAGCGGGGACTTCCTACGAGCAGTACTTC. Full variable domain (rest looked up from reference TRBV5-1 and TRBJ2-7): KAGVTQTPRYLIKTRGQQVTLSCSPISGHRSVSWYQQTPGQGLQFLFEYFSETQRNKGNFPGRFSGRQFSNSRSEMNVSTLELGDSALYLCASSLAGTSYEQYFGPGTRLTVT.

Only a few counts were recorded for this clone. The chain joins TRBV30 to TRBJ1-2; weak D call: TRBD1 (5 bases). The V end was cut by 0 bases, the J end by 4 bases, with 12 bases between. The length of the CDR3 is 14 residues. CDR1 and CDR2 from the germline V gene are GTSNPN and SVGIG (reference sequence). The CDR3 bases are TGTGCCTGGAGTGTACTCGACAGTGGCTATGGCTACACCTTC. It is translated as CAWSVLDSGYGYTF.

Note on this clone: Different DNA sequences within this sample yield the same CDR3. Written as DNA, the CDR3 is TGTGCCAGCAGCGTCCGTACAGGGGGCACTGAAGCTTTCTTT. This codes for CASSVRTGGTEAFF. This chain uses TRBV9 with TRBJ1-1; TRBD1 matches at 8 bases. Germline V CDR1 and CDR2: SGDLS, YYNGEE. This CDR3 region has 14 residues. After removal of 2 bases from V and 4 bases from J, the junction contained 4 bases not matched to a gene.

CDR3 DNA sequence: TGTGCCAGCACCATGAGGGGGGAGGGCGATCTCAACACCGGGGAGCTGTTTTTT. Its translation is CASTMRGEGDLNTGELFF. The V call is TRBV27, the J call TRBJ2-2; possible D gene TRBD2, 7 bases. The germline V and J ends were trimmed by 7 bases and 2 bases, with 23 bases remaining between them. The CDR3 runs to 18 residues. Germline values: CDR1 MNHEY, CDR2 SMNVEV (reference sequence).

The chain has TRBV4-1 and TRBJ1-5; D may be TRBD1 (5 bases). Germline V lookup: CDR1 MGHRA, CDR2 YSYEKL. This CDR3 region has 15 residues. V was clipped by 3 bases and J by 0 bases, with 9 bases between them. The CDR3: CASSQGLTSNQPQHF. DNA for the CDR3: TGCGCCAGCAGCCAGGGACTGACTAGCAATCAGCCCCAGCATTTT.

The chain has TRBV4-1 and TRBJ2-7; D unresolved. The V end was cut by 5 bases, the J end by 0 bases, with 11 bases between. CDR1 is MGHRA, CDR2 YSYEKL, per germline. CDR3 length: 14 amino acids. In DNA form, the CDR3 reads TGCGCCAGCAGCTGGAGAGACGGCTCCTACGAGCAGTACTTC. Translated, it gives CASSWRDGSYEQYF.